The entry below gives a single T cell receptor beta chain sequence along with its context. The data were obtained in a study of blood T cell repertoires in COVID-19. Across the study: Acute and convalescent COVID-19 samples came from the United States, Italy and Spain. From T cells, B-cell-depleted T cells, or PBMCs came the material, which was cDNA or gDNA.

TCRdb keeps only in-frame clones here, not all; method: immunoSEQ multiplex PCR. Among about 330,000 clones, roughly 90% were seen once, and the ten largest hold roughly 18%. V lost 0 bases and J lost 5, with 6 bases in between. The length of the CDR3 is 13 residues. The germline gives CDR1 LGHNA, CDR2 YNFKEQ. Participant age was about 18 to 100 years, and participants resided in fewer than 30 US areas. The study assigned cohorts using participant-reported clinical history. Specimen: PBMCs or T cells enriched from blood (not recorded which). The V gene is TRBV4-2, the J gene TRBJ2-3; D not certain. This TCR was recovered from a woman aged 25 to 45 who had recovered from COVID-19. Here the CDR3 DNA reads TGTGCCAGCAGCCAAGATGCCGGAGATACGCAGTATTTT. This codes for CASSQDAGDTQYF.